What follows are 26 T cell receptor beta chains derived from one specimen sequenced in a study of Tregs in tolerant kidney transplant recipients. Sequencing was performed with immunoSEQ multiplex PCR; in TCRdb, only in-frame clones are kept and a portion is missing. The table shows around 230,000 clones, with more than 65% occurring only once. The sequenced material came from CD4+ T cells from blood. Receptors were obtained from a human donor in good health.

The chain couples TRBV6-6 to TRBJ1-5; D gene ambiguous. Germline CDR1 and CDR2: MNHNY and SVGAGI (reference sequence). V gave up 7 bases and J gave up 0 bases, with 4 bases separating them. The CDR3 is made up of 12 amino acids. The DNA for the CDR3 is TGTGCCAGCACACTTAGCAATCAGCCCCAGCATTTT. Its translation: CASTLSNQPQHF.

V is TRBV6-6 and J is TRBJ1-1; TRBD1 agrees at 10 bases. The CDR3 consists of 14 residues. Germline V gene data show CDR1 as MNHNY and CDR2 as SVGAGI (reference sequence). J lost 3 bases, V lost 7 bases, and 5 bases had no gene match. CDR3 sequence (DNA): TGTGCCAGCAATCGCGGGACAGGGGACACTGAAGCTTTCTTT. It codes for CASNRGTGDTEAFF.

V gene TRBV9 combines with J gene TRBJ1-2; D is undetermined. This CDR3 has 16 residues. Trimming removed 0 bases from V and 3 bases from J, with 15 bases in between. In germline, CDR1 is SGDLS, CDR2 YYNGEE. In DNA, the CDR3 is TGTGCCAGCAGCGTAGCTGGTGGGGAGACCGACTATGGCTACACCTTC. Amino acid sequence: CASSVAGGETDYGYTF.

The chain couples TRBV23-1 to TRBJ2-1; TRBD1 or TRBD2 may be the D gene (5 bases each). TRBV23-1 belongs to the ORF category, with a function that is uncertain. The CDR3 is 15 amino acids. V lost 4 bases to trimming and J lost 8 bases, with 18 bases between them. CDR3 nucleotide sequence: TGCGCCAGCAGTCCACCCCCCCCCGGGGCATATGAGCAGTTCTTC. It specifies CASSPPPPGAYEQFF.

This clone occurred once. This CDR3 reads CASSPGGRGPGANVLTF. The DNA for the CDR3 is TGTGCCAGCTCACCAGGGGGGCGCGGCCCTGGGGCCAACGTCCTGACTTTC. This chain joins TRBV18 and TRBJ2-6, with D tentatively TRBD1 or TRBD2 (6 bases each). CDR1 and CDR2 from the germline V gene are KGHSH and LQKENI. CDR3 length: 17 amino acids. V lost 2 bases to trimming and J lost 2 bases, with 13 bases between them. Full variable domain (missing parts from reference TRBV18 and TRBJ2-6): NAGVMQNPRHLVRRRGQEARLRCSPMKGHSHVYWYRQLPEEGLKFMVYLQKENIIDESGMPKERFSAEFPKEGPSILRIQQVVRGDSAAYFCASSPGGRGPGANVLTFGAGSRLTVL.

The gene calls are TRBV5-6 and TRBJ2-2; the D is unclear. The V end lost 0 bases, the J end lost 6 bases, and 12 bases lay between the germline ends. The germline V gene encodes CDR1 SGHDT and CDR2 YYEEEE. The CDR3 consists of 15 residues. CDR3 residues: CASSLGPLSPGELFF. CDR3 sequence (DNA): TGTGCCAGCAGCTTGGGCCCTCTTTCCCCCGGGGAGCTGTTTTTT. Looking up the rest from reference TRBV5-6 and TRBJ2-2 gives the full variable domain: DAGVTQSPTHLIKTRGQQVTLRCSPKSGHDTVSWYQQALGQGPQFIFQYYEEEERQRGNFPDRFSGHQFPNYSSELNVNALLLGDSALYLCASSLGPLSPGELFFGEGSRLTVL.

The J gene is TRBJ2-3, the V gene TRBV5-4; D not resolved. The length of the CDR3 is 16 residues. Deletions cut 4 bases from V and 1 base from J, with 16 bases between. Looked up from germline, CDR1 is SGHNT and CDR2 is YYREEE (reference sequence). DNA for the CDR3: TGTGCCAGCAGCCCTCGTCTCTTCCCCGGCACAGATACGCAGTATTTT. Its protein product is CASSPRLFPGTDTQYF.

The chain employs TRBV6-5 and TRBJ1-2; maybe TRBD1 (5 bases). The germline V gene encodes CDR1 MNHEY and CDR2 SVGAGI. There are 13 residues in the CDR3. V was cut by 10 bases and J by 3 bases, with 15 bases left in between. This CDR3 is CATRQPGDYGYTF. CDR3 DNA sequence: TGTGCCACAAGACAGCCGGGAGACTATGGCTACACCTTC.

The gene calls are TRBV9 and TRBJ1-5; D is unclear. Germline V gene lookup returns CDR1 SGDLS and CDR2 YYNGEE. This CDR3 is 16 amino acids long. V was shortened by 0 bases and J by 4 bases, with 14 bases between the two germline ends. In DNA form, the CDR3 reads TGTGCCAGCAGCGTAGATGGAGACTTATTAAATCAGCCCCAGCATTTT. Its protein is CASSVDGDLLNQPQHF.

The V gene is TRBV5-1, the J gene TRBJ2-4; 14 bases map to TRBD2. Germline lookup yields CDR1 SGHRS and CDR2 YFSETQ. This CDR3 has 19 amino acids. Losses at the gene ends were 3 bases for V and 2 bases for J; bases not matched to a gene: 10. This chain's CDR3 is CASSSAGTSGSSTKNIQYF. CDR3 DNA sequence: TGCGCCAGCAGCTCTGCCGGGACTAGCGGGAGTTCTACCAAAAACATTCAGTACTTC.

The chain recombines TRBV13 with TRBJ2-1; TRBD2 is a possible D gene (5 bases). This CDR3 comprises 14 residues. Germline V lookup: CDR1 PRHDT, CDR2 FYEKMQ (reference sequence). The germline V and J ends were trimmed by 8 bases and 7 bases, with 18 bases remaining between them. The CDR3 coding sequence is TGTGCCAGCGGAGGTGGGTCGGAAGTGAATGAGCAGTTCTTC. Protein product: CASGGGSEVNEQFF.

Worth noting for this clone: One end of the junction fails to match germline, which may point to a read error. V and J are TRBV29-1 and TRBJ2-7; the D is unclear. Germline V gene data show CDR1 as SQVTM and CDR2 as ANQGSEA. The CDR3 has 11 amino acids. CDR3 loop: CSVEEGRSLDF. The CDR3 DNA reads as TGCAGCGTTGAAGAGGGCCGCTCTCTCGACTTC.

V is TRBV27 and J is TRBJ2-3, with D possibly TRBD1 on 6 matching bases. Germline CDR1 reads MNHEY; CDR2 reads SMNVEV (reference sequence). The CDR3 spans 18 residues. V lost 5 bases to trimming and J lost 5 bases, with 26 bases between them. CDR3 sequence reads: CASSKVQRRTGTRDTQYF. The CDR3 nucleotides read TGTGCCAGCAGTAAGGTTCAGCGTCGTACCGGGACACGAGATACGCAGTATTTT.

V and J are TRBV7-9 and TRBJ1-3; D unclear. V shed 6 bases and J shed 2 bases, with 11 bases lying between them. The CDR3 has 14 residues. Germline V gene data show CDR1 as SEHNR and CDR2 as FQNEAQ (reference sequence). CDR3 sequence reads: CASSPFWAGNTIYF. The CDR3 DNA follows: TGTGCCAGCAGTCCCTTTTGGGCTGGAAACACCATATATTTT. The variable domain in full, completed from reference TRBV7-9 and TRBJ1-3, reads DTGVSQNPRHKITKRGQNVTFRCDPISEHNRLYWYRQTLGQGPEFLTYFQNEAQLEKSRLLSDRFSAERPKGSFSTLEIQRTEQGDSAMYLCASSPFWAGNTIYFGEGSWLTVV.

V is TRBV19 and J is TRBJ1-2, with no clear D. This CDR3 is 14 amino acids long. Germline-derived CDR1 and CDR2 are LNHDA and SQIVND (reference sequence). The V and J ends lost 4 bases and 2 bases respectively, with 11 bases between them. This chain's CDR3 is CASSTLDENYGYTF. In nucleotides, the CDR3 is TGTGCCAGTAGTACCTTGGACGAGAACTATGGCTACACCTTC.

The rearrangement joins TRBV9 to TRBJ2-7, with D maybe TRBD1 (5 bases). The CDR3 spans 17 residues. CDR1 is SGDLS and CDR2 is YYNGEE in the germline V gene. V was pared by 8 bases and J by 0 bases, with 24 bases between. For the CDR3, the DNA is TGTGCCAGGCCCGCAGGGAACCTATCCCAAAGCTCCTACGAGCAGTACTTC. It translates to CARPAGNLSQSSYEQYF.

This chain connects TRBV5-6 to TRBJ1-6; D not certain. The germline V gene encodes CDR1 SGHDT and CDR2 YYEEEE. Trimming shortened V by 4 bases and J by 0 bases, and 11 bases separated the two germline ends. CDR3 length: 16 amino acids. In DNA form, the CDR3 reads TGTGCCAGCAGCCTCGACACCGACTCCTATAATTCACCCCTCCACTTT. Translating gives CASSLDTDSYNSPLHF.

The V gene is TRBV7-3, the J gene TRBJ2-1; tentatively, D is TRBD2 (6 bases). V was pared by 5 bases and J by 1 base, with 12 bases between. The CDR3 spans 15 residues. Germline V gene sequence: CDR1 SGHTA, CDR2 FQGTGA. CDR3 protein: CASSRDGGSYNEQFF. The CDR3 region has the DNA TGTGCCAGCAGCCGGGACGGGGGATCCTACAATGAGCAGTTCTTC. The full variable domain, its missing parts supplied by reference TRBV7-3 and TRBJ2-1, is GAGVSQTPSNKVTEKGKYVELRCDPISGHTALYWYRQSLGQGPEFLIYFQGTGAADDSGLPNDRFFAVRPEGSVSTLKIQRTERGDSAVYLCASSRDGGSYNEQFFGPGTRLTVL.

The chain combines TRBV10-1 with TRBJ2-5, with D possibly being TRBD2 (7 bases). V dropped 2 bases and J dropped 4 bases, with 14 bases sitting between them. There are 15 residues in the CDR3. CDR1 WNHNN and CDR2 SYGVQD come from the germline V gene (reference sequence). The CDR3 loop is CASSEAGARGETQYF. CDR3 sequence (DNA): TGCGCCAGCAGTGAGGCGGGGGCGCGGGGAGAGACCCAGTACTTC.

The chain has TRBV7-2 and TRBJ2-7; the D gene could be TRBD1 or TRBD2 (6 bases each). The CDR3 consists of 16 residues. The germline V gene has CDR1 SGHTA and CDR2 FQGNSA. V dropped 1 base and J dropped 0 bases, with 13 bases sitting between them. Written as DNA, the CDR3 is TGTGCCAGCAGCTTAGATGGGGGGCCTAGCTCCTACGAGCAGTACTTC. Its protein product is CASSLDGGPSSYEQYF.

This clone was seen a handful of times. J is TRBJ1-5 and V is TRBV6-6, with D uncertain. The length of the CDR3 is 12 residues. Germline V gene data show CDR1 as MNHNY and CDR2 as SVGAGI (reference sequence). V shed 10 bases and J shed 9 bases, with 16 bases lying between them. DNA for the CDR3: TGTGCCACCAGCGGGATGCAAGGGCCCCAGCATTTT. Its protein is CATSGMQGPQHF.

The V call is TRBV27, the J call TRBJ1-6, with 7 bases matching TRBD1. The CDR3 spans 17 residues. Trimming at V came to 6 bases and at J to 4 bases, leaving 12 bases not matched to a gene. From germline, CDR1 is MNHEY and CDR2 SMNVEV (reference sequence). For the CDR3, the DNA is TGTGCCAGCAGCTTAAGGCCACGGGACAGTTATAATTCACCCCTCCACTTT. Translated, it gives CASSLRPRDSYNSPLHF.

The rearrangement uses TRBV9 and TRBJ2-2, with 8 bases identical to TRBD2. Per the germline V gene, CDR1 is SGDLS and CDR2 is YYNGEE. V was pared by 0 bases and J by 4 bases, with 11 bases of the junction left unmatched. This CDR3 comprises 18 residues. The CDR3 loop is CASSVAGGALWGTGELFF. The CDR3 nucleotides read TGTGCCAGCAGCGTAGCGGGAGGGGCCCTCTGGGGCACCGGGGAGCTGTTTTTT.

The CDR3 reads CASSAGRTSLYEQYF. DNA of the CDR3: TGTGCCAGCAGCGCAGGCCGGACTTCCCTCTACGAGCAGTACTTC. The V gene is TRBV7-8, the J gene TRBJ2-7, with a weak D call TRBD2 (5 bases). This CDR3 contains 15 residues. Deletions cut 5 bases from V and 3 bases from J, with 17 bases between. Germline-derived CDR1 and CDR2 are SGHVS and FQNEAQ. The variable domain in full, completed from reference TRBV7-8 and TRBJ2-7, reads GAGVSQSPRYKVAKRGQDVALRCDPISGHVSLFWYQQALGQGPEFLTYFQNEAQLDKSGLPSDRFFAERPEGSVSTLKIQRTQQEDSAVYLCASSAGRTSLYEQYFGPGTRLTVT.

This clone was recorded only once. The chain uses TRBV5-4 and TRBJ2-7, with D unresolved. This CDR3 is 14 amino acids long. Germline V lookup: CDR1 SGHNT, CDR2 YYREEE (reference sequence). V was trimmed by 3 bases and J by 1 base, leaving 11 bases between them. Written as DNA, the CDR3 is TGTGCCAGCAGCTCAGGAGTTACGTCCTACGAGCAGTACTTC. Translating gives CASSSGVTSYEQYF.

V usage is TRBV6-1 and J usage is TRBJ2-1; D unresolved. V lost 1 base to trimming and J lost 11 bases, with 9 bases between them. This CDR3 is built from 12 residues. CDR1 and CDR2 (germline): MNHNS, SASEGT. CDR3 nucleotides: TGTGCCAGCAGTGAAGTGAGCCGAAAGCAGTTCTTC. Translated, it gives CASSEVSRKQFF.